This record looks at one T cell receptor beta chain sequence and its context. Its antigen is currently unknown. The source of the sample is a study of tumor-infiltrating lymphocytes in localized non-small cell lung cancer. Overall study: The cohort mixed smokers and never-smokers, several histologies, and some post-neoadjuvant-chemotherapy samples.

The CDR3 has 18 amino acids. Germline assignment: CDR1 MGHRA and CDR2 YSYEKL. V was pared by 0 bases and J by 6 bases, with 20 bases between. Study-wide points: Only some patients had TCR sequencing, depending on available tissue. Higher tumor T cell infiltration than in uninvolved lung was supported by TCRbeta sequencing. Recurrence-free survival showed no association with tumor T-cell fraction.

Using immunoSEQ multiplex PCR, the repertoire was profiled, and TCRdb retains in-frame clones only, with some absent. The profile shows roughly 14,000 clones, roughly four fifths of them singletons. This TCR came from a human donor with non-small cell lung cancer. The rearrangement joins TRBV4-1 to TRBJ1-4; D is perhaps TRBD1 (6 bases). Source material: lung tumor tissue. The CDR3 sequence: CASSQDSFIVQGDEKLFF. DNA of the CDR3: TGCGCCAGCAGCCAAGACTCTTTTATCGTACAGGGAGATGAAAAACTGTTTTTT.